These T cell receptor beta chains were read from a single sample in a study of response to subunit inactivated influenza vaccine. TCRdb ran MiXCR on the RT-PCR reads and lists one entry per CDR3 protein. This table holds around 580,000 distinct CDR3 sequences, roughly 12% found once. The sequencing used PBMCs from blood, collected on the day of vaccination. These receptors all come from a man aged 50 to 60 who received an inactivated influenza vaccine. Both conserved end residues are part of each CDR3. The order of the fields is D gene, V gene, CDR3 length, clone size, J gene, CDR3 protein, CDR3 DNA. A D gene is named only where the DNA matches it firmly. Not all rows give a size; the values are once, few, many and, for expanded clones, a class.

d_call: -; v_call: TRBV11-2; cdr3_length: 17; clone_size: few; j_call: TRBJ2-3; cdr3_aa: CASSLNGGAPGTDTQYF; cdr3_nt: TGTGCCAGCAGCTTAAATGGTGGGGCGCCCGGCACAGATACGCAGTATTTT
d_call: -; v_call: TRBV15; cdr3_length: 18; clone_size: few; j_call: TRBJ1-4; cdr3_aa: CATSRGVRWDTTNEKLFF; cdr3_nt: TGTGCCACCAGCAGAGGGGTACGCTGGGATACAACTAATGAAAAACTGTTTTTT
d_call: -; v_call: TRBV20-1; cdr3_length: 15; clone_size: -; j_call: TRBJ2-5; cdr3_aa: CSARAAGSSQETQYF; cdr3_nt: TGCAGTGCTAGAGCGGCAGGATCGTCTCAAGAGACCCAGTACTTC
d_call: TRBD2; v_call: TRBV7-6; cdr3_length: 17; clone_size: -; j_call: TRBJ2-1; cdr3_aa: CASSLAYKRGTGNEQFF; cdr3_nt: TGTGCCAGCAGCTTAGCGTATAAGCGGGGCACTGGCAATGAGCAGTTCTTC
d_call: -; v_call: TRBV15; cdr3_length: 14; clone_size: many; j_call: TRBJ2-3; cdr3_aa: CATSRDRRVDTQYF; cdr3_nt: TGTGCCACCAGCAGAGATCGGCGGGTGGATACGCAGTATTTT
d_call: -; v_call: TRBV7-9; cdr3_length: 14; clone_size: -; j_call: TRBJ2-7; cdr3_aa: CASSLDLANYEQYF; cdr3_nt: TGTGCCAGCAGTCTAGACTTGGCCAACTACGAGCAGTACTTC
d_call: -; v_call: TRBV12-3/TRBV12-4; cdr3_length: 15; clone_size: few; j_call: TRBJ1-2; cdr3_aa: CASSGGTADNYGYTF; cdr3_nt: TGTGCCAGCAGTGGGGGGACGGCCGACAACTATGGCTACACCTTC
d_call: TRBD1; v_call: TRBV15; cdr3_length: 16; clone_size: -; j_call: TRBJ2-7; cdr3_aa: CATSPYGRQGAYEQYF; cdr3_nt: TGTGCCACCAGCCCCTATGGGAGACAGGGGGCCTACGAGCAGTACTTC
d_call: -; v_call: TRBV7-9; cdr3_length: 12; clone_size: -; j_call: TRBJ2-7; cdr3_aa: CASSFSPGEQYF; cdr3_nt: TGTGCCAGCAGCTTTAGCCCCGGCGAGCAGTACTTC
d_call: -; v_call: TRBV18; cdr3_length: 16; clone_size: -; j_call: TRBJ2-4; cdr3_aa: CASSPPISLAKNIQYF; cdr3_nt: TGTGCCAGCTCACCGCCCATAAGCCTAGCCAAAAACATTCAGTACTTC
d_call: -; v_call: TRBV7-2; cdr3_length: 13; clone_size: few; j_call: TRBJ1-1; cdr3_aa: CASSWKGGTEAFF; cdr3_nt: TGTGCCAGCAGCTGGAAGGGGGGCACTGAAGCTTTCTTT
d_call: -; v_call: TRBV20-1; cdr3_length: 14; clone_size: -; j_call: TRBJ2-7; cdr3_aa: CSATDVEDNYEQYF; cdr3_nt: TGCAGTGCTACAGACGTCGAGGATAACTACGAGCAGTACTTC
d_call: -; v_call: TRBV27; cdr3_length: 12; clone_size: few; j_call: TRBJ2-2; cdr3_aa: CASSPFPGELFF; cdr3_nt: TGTGCCAGCAGTCCCTTCCCCGGGGAGCTGTTTTTT
d_call: -; v_call: TRBV20-1; cdr3_length: 14; clone_size: few; j_call: TRBJ2-7; cdr3_aa: CSARDLDSTYEQYF; cdr3_nt: TGCAGTGCTAGAGATCTTGACAGTACCTACGAGCAGTACTTC
d_call: -; v_call: TRBV20-1; cdr3_length: 12; clone_size: -; j_call: TRBJ2-3; cdr3_aa: CSAEARTDTQYF; cdr3_nt: TGCAGTGCTGAAGCGAGAACAGATACGCAGTATTTT
d_call: -; v_call: TRBV29-1; cdr3_length: 12; clone_size: many; j_call: TRBJ1-2; cdr3_aa: CSVDRGDYGYTF; cdr3_nt: TGCAGCGTTGACAGGGGCGACTATGGCTACACCTTC
d_call: -; v_call: TRBV6-2/TRBV6-3; cdr3_length: 17; clone_size: -; j_call: TRBJ2-4; cdr3_aa: CASSYGVGEVAKNIQYF; cdr3_nt: TGTGCCAGCAGTTACGGAGTGGGGGAGGTAGCCAAAAACATTCAGTACTTC
d_call: TRBD1; v_call: TRBV11-2; cdr3_length: 14; clone_size: -; j_call: TRBJ2-7; cdr3_aa: CASSLDRTGDEQYF; cdr3_nt: TGTGCCAGCAGCTTGGACAGGACCGGTGACGAGCAGTACTTC
d_call: -; v_call: TRBV10-1; cdr3_length: 15; clone_size: few; j_call: TRBJ2-1; cdr3_aa: CASSEYGAPVTEQFF; cdr3_nt: TGCGCCAGCAGTGAGTACGGCGCCCCGGTCACTGAGCAGTTCTTC
d_call: -; v_call: TRBV25-1; cdr3_length: 14; clone_size: -; j_call: TRBJ1-1; cdr3_aa: CASSESVRNTEAFF; cdr3_nt: TGTGCCAGCAGTGAAAGCGTCAGGAACACTGAAGCTTTCTTT
d_call: TRBD2; v_call: TRBV7-2; cdr3_length: 14; clone_size: -; j_call: TRBJ2-1; cdr3_aa: CASSLTSGRGAAFF; cdr3_nt: TGTGCCAGCAGCCTGACTAGCGGGAGAGGGGCGGCGTTCTTC
d_call: TRBD2; v_call: TRBV7-2; cdr3_length: 15; clone_size: few; j_call: TRBJ2-1; cdr3_aa: CASSPLAGGPNEQFF; cdr3_nt: TGTGCCAGCAGCCCGCTAGCGGGAGGGCCCAATGAGCAGTTCTTC
d_call: TRBD2; v_call: TRBV9; cdr3_length: 14; clone_size: few; j_call: TRBJ2-7; cdr3_aa: CASSALAGAYEQYF; cdr3_nt: TGTGCCAGCAGCGCCCTGGCGGGGGCCTACGAGCAGTACTTC
d_call: -; v_call: TRBV5-6; cdr3_length: 14; clone_size: -; j_call: TRBJ1-5; cdr3_aa: CASSSSTSNQPQHF; cdr3_nt: TGTGCCAGCAGCTCGTCTACCAGCAATCAGCCCCAGCATTTT